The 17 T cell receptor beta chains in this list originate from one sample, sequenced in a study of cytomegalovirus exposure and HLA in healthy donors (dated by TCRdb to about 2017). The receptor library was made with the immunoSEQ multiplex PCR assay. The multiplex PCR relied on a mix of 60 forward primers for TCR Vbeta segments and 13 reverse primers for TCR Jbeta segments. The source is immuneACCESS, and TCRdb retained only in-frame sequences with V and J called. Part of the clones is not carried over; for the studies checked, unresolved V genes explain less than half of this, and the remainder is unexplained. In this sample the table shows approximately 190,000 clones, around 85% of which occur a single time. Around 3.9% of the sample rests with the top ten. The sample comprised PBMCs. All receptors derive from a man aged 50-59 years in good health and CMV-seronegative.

This chain's CDR3 is CASRHKIAGPWHGYTF. CDR3 nucleotide sequence: TGTGCCAGCAGACATAAAATCGCGGGCCCATGGCATGGCTACACCTTC. The V gene is TRBV27, the J gene TRBJ1-2, with D uncertain. Trimming removed 6 bases from V and 6 bases from J, with 23 bases in between. Germline-derived CDR1 and CDR2 are MNHEY and SMNVEV (reference sequence). This CDR3 spans 16 amino acids.

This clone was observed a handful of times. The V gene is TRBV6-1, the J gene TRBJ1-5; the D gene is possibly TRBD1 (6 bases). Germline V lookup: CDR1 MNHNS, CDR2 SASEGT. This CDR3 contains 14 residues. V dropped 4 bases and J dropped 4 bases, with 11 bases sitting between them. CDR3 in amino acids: CASSVGTINQPQHF. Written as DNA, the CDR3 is TGTGCCAGCAGTGTCGGGACAATAAATCAGCCCCAGCATTTT.

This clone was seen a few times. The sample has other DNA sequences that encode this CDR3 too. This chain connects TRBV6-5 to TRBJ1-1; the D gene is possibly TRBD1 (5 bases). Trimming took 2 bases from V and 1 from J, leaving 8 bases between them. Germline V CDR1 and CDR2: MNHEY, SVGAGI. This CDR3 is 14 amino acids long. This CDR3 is CASSYGTGNTEAFF. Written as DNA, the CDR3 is TGTGCCAGCAGTTACGGCACAGGGAACACTGAAGCTTTCTTT.

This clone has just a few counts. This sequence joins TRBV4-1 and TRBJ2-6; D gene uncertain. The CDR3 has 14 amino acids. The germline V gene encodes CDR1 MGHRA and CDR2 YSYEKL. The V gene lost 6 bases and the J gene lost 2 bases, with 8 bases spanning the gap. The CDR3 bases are TGCGCCAGCAGTTACTTGGCTGGGGCCAACGTCCTGACTTTC. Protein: CASSYLAGANVLTF.

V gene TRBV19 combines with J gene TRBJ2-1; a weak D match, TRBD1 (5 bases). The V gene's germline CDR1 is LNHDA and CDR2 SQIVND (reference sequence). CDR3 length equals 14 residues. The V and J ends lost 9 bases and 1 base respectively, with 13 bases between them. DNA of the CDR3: TGTGCCAGCGTGGGCAGGGCATCCTACAATGAGCAGTTCTTC. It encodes CASVGRASYNEQFF.

CDR3 sequence reads: CATSWGGTDTQYF. In nucleotides, the CDR3 is TGTGCCACCTCCTGGGGGGGCACAGATACGCAGTATTTT. The chain is built from TRBV15 and TRBJ2-3; D is possibly TRBD2 (6 bases). The V end was cut by 8 bases, the J end by 1 base, with 10 bases between. CDR3 length equals 13 residues. The germline CDR1 and CDR2 sequences are LNHNV and YYDKDF (reference sequence).

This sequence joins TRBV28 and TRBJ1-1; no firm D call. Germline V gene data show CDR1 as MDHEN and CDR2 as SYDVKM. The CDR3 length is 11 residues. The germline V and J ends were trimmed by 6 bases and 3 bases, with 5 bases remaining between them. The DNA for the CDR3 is TGTGCCAGCAGCTCCTACACTGAAGCTTTCTTT. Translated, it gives CASSSYTEAFF.

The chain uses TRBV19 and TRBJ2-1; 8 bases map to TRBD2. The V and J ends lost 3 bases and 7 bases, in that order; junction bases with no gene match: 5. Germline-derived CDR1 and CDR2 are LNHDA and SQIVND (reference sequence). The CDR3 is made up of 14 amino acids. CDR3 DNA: TGTGCCAGTAGTATGTCCGGGGGGGCAAATGAGCAGTTCTTC. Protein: CASSMSGGANEQFF.

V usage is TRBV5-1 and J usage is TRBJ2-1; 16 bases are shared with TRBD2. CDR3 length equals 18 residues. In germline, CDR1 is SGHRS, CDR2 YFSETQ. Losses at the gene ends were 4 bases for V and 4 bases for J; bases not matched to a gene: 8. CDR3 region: CASSLGTSGGAAYNEQFF. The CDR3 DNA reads TGCGCCAGCAGCCTCGGGACTAGCGGGGGGGCCGCTTACAATGAGCAGTTCTTC.

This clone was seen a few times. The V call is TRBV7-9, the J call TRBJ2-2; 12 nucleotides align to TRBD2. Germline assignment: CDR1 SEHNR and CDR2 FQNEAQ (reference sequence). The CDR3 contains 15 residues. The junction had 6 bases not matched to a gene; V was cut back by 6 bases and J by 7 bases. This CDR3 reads CASRRTSGEVGELFF. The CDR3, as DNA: TGTGCCAGCAGAAGGACTAGCGGGGAAGTCGGGGAGCTGTTTTTT. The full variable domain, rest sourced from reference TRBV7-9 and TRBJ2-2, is DTGVSQNPRHKITKRGQNVTFRCDPISEHNRLYWYRQTLGQGPEFLTYFQNEAQLEKSRLLSDRFSAERPKGSFSTLEIQRTEQGDSAMYLCASRRTSGEVGELFFGEGSRLTVL.

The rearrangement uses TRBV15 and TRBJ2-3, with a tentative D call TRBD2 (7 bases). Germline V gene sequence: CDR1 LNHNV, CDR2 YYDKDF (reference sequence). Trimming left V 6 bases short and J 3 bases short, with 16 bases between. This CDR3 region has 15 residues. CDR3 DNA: TGTGCCACCAGTGAGGGGGGGGGTCTAACAGATACGCAGTATTTT. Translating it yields CATSEGGGLTDTQYF.

CDR3 coding DNA: TGTGCCAGCAGCTTCGCCGGGAGCAATCAGCCCCAGCATTTT. This gives the protein CASSFAGSNQPQHF. The chain employs TRBV5-8 and TRBJ1-5; no firm D call. There are 14 residues in the CDR3. Germline V gene sequence: CDR1 SGHTS, CDR2 YDEGEE. The V end lost 2 bases, the J end lost 1 base, and 7 bases lay between the germline ends.

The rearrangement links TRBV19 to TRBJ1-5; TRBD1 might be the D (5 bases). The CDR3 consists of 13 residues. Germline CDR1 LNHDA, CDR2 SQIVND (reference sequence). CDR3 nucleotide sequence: TGTGCTTCGGCGGGGGGGAGTAATCAGCCCCAGCATTTT. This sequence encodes CASAGGSNQPQHF.

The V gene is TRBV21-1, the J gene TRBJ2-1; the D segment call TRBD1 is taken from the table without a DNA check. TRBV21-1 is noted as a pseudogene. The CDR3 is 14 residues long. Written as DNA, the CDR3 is TGTGCCAGCAGGGGGGACAGGGTTTACAATGAGCAGTTCTTC. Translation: CASRGDRVYNEQFF.

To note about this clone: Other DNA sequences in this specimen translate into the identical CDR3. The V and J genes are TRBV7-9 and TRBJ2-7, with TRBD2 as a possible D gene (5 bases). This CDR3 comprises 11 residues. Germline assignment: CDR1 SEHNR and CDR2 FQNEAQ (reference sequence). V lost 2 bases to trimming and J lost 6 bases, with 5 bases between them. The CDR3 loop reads CASSLSGEQYF. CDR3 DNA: TGTGCCAGCAGCTTAAGCGGCGAGCAGTACTTC.

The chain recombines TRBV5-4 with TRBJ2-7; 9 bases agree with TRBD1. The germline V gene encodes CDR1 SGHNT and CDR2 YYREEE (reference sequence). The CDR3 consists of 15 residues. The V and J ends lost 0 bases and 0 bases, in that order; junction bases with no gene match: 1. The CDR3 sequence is CASSLGGQGSYEQYF. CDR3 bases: TGTGCCAGCAGCTTGGGGGGACAGGGCTCCTACGAGCAGTACTTC.

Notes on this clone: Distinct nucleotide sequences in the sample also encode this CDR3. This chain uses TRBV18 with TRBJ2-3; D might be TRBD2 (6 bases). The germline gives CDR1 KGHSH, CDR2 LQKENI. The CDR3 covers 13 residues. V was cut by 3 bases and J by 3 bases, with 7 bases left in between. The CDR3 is CASSPGLTDTQYF. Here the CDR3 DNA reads TGTGCCAGCTCACCGGGACTGACAGATACGCAGTATTTT.